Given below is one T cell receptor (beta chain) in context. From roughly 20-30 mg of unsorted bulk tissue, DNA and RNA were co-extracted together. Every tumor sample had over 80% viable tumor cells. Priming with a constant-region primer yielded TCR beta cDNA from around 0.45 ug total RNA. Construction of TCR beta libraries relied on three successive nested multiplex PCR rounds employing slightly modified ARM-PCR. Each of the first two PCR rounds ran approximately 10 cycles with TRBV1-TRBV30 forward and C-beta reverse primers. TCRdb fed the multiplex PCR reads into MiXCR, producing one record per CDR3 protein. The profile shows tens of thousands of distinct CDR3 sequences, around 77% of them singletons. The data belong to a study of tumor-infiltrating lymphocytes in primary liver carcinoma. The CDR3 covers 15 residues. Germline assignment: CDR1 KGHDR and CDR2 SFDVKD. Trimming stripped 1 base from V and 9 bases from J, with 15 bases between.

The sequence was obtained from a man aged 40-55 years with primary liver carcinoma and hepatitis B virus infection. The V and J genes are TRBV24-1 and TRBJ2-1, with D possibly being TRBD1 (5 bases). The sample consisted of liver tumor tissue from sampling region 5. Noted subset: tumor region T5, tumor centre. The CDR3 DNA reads TGTGCCACCAGTGATTTCTACAGGACAAACAGTGAGCAGTTCTTC. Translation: CATSDFYRTNSEQFF.